The 2 T cell receptor beta chains in this list originate from one sample, sequenced in a study of blood T cells in healthy people across ages. Alongside a J-beta primer mix, a sample-barcoded 5' primer served in a second PCR lasting about 7 to 11 cycles. TCRdb itself ran the 5' RACE reads through MiXCR, one entry per CDR3 protein. Here the sample spans 800,000 to 950,000 distinct CDR3 sequences, around 48% being singletons. The sequenced material came from blood. These receptors were collected from a man younger than 40 in good health.

This clonotype was seen a few times. The gene calls are TRBV6-2 or TRBV6-3 and TRBJ2-7; D is ambiguous. The germline V gene encodes CDR1 MNHEY and CDR2 SVGEGT. V was shortened by 2 bases and J by 3 bases, with 8 bases between the two germline ends. The CDR3 is 13 residues long. The CDR3 is CASSYGPHYEQYF. The CDR3 DNA is TGTGCCAGCAGTTACGGGCCCCACTACGAGCAGTACTTC.

The chain has TRBV27 and TRBJ1-2; D possibly corresponds to TRBD1 (5 bases). V was pared by 2 bases and J by 3 bases, with 13 bases between. The CDR3 has 15 amino acids. Germline-derived CDR1 and CDR2 are MNHEY and SMNVEV (reference sequence). CDR3 coding DNA: TGTGCCAGCAGTTTACGGGGGGGTATAGACTATGGCTACACCTTC. Residues: CASSLRGGIDYGYTF.